This T cell receptor beta chain is from a study of T-cell memory formation after mild COVID-19. Overall study findings and caveats: CD4/CD8 balance held among clones contracting day 15 to 85, and later expanders leaned CD4+.

This clonotype was detected a few times. Its target is not known. V shed 0 bases and J shed 8 bases, with 10 bases lying between them. The CDR3 runs 13 residues. The germline V gene encodes CDR1 ENHRY and CDR2 SYGVKD. 5'RACE primed from the constant segment yielded TCR alpha and TCR beta cDNA libraries bearing sample barcodes and UMIs. TCRdb independently ran MiXCR on the 5' RACE reads; one entry per CDR3 protein. This table holds under 600,000 distinct CDR3 sequences, about 22% found once. The TCR sequence derives from an adult woman who had mild COVID-19 (a few samples of this study predate the infection). Cell type and time point are not known. Input material: PBMCs or a T cell subset sorted from them (not recorded which). This chain uses TRBV10-3 with TRBJ1-2, with D possibly matching TRBD1 (5 bases). CDR3 residues: CAISESSGDGYTF. In DNA form, the CDR3 reads TGTGCCATCAGTGAGTCGTCGGGGGACGGCTACACCTTC.